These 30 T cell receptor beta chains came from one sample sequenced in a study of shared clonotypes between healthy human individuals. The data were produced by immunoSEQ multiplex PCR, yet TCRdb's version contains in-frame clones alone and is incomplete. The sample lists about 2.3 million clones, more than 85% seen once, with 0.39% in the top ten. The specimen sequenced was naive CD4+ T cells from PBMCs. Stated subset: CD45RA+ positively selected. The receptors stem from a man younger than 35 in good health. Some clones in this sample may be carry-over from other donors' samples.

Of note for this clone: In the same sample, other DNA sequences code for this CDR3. The CDR3 here is CASSLAGGEAFF. The CDR3 region has the DNA TGCGCCAGCAGCTTGGCAGGGGGGGAAGCTTTCTTT. The chain couples TRBV5-1 to TRBJ1-1; 7 bases fit TRBD1. Looked up from germline, CDR1 is SGHRS and CDR2 is YFSETQ. The CDR3 contains 12 residues. Unmatched junction bases numbered 1, after V lost 0 bases and J lost 8 bases. Filled out from reference TRBV5-1 and TRBJ1-1, the complete variable domain reads KAGVTQTPRYLIKTRGQQVTLSCSPISGHRSVSWYQQTPGQGLQFLFEYFSETQRNKGNFPGRFSGRQFSNSRSEMNVSTLELGDSALYLCASSLAGGEAFFGQGTRLTVV.

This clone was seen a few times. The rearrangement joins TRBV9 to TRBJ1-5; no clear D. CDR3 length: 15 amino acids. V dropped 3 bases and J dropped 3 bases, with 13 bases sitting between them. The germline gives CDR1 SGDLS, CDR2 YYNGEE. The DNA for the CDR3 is TGTGCCAGCAGCGCCGGGTCCGGGATCAATCAGCCCCAGCATTTT. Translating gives CASSAGSGINQPQHF.

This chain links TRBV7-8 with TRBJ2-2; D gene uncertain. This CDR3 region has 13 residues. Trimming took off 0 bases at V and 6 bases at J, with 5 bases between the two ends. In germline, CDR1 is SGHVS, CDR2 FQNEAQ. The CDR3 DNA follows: TGTGCCAGCAGCTTAGCTGCGTCCGGGGAGCTGTTTTTT. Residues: CASSLAASGELFF.

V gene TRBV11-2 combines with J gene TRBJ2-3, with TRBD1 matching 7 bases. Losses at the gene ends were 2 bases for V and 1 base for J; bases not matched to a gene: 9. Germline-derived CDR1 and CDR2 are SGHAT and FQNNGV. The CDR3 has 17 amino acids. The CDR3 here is CASSLTGAVLRTDTQYF. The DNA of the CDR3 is TGTGCCAGCAGCTTAACAGGGGCAGTACTCCGCACAGATACGCAGTATTTT.

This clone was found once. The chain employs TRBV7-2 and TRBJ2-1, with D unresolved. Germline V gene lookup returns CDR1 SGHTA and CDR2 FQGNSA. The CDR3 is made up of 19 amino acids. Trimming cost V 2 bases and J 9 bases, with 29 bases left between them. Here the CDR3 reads CASSLPRLQTPGYRGEQFF. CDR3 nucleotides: TGTGCCAGCAGCTTACCGAGACTCCAGACCCCTGGATACCGAGGTGAGCAGTTCTTC.

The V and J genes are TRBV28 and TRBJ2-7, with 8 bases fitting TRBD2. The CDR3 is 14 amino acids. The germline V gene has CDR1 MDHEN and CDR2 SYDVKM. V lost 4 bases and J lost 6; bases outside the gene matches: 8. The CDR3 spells CASSSTSATTEQYF. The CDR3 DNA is TGTGCCAGCAGTTCGACTAGCGCTACAACCGAGCAGTACTTC.

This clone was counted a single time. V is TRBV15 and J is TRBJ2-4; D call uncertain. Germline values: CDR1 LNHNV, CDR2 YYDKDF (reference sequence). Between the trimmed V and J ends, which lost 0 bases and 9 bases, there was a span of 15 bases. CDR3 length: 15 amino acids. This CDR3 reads CATSRDPNARSIQYF. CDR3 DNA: TGTGCCACCAGCAGAGATCCTAATGCGAGAAGCATTCAGTACTTC.

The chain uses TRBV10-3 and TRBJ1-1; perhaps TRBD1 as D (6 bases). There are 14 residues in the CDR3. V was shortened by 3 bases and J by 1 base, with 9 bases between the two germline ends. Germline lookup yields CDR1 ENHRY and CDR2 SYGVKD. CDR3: CAISDTGTNTEAFF. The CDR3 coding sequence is TGTGCCATCAGTGACACAGGGACGAACACTGAAGCTTTCTTT.

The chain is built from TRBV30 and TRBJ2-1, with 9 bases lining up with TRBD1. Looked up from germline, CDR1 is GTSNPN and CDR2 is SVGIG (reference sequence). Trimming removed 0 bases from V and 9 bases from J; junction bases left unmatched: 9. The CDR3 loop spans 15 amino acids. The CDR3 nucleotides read TGTGCCTGGAGTGTGAAGGGACAGGGTAGGAGTGAGCAGTTCTTC. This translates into CAWSVKGQGRSEQFF.

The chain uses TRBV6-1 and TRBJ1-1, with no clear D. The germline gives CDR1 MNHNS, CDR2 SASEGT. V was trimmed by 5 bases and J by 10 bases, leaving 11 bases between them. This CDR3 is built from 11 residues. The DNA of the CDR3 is TGTGCCAGCAGTATGGGTTTGGGAGCTTTCTTT. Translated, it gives CASSMGLGAFF.

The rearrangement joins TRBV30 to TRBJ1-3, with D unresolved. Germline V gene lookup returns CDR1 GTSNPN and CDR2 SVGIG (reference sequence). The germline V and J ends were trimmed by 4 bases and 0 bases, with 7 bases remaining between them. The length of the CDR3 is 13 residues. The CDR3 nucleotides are TGTGCCTGGAAGTCAGGCTCTGGAAACACCATATATTTT. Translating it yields CAWKSGSGNTIYF.

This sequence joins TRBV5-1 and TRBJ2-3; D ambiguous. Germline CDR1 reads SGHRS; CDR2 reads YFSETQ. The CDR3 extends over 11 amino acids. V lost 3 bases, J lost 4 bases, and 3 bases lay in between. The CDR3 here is CASSYSDTQYF. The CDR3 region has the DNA TGCGCCAGCAGCTATTCAGATACGCAGTATTTT.

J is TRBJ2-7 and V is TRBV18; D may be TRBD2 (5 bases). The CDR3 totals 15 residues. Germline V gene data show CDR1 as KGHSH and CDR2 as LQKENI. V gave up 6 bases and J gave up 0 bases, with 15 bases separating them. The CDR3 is CASSSMTTTSYEQYF. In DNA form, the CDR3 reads TGTGCCAGCTCCTCTATGACTACGACCTCCTACGAGCAGTACTTC.

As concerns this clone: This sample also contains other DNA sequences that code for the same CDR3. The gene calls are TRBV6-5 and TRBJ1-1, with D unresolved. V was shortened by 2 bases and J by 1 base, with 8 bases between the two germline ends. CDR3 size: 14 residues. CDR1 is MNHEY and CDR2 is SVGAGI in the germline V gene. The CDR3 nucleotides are TGTGCCAGCAGTTACCTTGGGGAGAACACTGAAGCTTTCTTT. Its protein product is CASSYLGENTEAFF.

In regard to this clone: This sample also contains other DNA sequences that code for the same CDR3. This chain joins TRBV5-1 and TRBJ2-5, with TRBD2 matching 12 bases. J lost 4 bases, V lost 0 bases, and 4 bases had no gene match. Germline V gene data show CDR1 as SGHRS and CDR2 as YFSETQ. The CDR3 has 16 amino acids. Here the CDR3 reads CASSLVLAGGVETQYF. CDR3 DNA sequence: TGCGCCAGCAGCTTGGTTCTAGCGGGAGGGGTAGAGACCCAGTACTTC.

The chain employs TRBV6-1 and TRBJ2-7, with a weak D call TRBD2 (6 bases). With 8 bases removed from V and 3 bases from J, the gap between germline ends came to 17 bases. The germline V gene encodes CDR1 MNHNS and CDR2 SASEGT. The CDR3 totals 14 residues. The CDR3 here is CASRGELASYEQYF. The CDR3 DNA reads TGTGCCAGCCGCGGGGAACTAGCTAGCTACGAGCAGTACTTC.

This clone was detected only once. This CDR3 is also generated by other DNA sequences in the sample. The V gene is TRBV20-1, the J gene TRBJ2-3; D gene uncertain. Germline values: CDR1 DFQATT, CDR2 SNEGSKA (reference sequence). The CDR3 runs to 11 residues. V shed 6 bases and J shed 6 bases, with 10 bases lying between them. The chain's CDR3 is CSAPVGDTQYF. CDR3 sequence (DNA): TGCAGTGCACCCGTTGGGGATACGCAGTATTTT.

In DNA, the CDR3 is TGTGCCAGCAGCTCCTCCGCAGCGGGAGGATCTGGGGCCAACGTCCTGACTTTC. This codes for CASSSSAAGGSGANVLTF. V is TRBV7-2 and J is TRBJ2-6; 9 nucleotides align to TRBD2. Germline V gene data show CDR1 as SGHTA and CDR2 as FQGNSA. The ends lost 4 bases at V and 1 base at J; junction bases unmatched: 8. The CDR3 runs 18 residues. Combining the CDR3 with reference TRBV7-2 and TRBJ2-6 gives the whole variable domain GAGVSQSPSNKVTEKGKDVELRCDPISGHTALYWYRQSLGQGLEFLIYFQGNSAPDKSGLPSDRFSAERTGGSVSTLTIQRTQQEDSAVYLCASSSSAAGGSGANVLTFGAGSRLTVL.

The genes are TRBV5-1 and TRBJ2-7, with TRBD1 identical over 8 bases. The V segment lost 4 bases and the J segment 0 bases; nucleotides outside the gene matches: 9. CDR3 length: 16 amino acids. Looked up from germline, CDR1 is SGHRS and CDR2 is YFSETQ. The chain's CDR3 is CASSAGDRLSSYEQYF. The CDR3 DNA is TGCGCCAGCAGCGCCGGGGACAGGTTGAGCTCCTACGAGCAGTACTTC.

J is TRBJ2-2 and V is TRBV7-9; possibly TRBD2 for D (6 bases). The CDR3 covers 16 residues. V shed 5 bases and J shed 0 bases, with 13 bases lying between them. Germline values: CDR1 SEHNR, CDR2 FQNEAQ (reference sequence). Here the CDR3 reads CASSPGLATNTGELFF. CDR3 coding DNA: TGTGCCAGCAGCCCGGGGCTAGCGACGAACACCGGGGAGCTGTTTTTT.

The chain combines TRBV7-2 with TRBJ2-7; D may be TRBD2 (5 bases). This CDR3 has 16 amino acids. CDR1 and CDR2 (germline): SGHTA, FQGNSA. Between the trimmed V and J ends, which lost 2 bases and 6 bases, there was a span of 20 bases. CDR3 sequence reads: CASSLFRPGFPREQYF. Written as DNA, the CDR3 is TGTGCCAGCAGCTTATTTCGTCCGGGATTCCCTCGCGAGCAGTACTTC.

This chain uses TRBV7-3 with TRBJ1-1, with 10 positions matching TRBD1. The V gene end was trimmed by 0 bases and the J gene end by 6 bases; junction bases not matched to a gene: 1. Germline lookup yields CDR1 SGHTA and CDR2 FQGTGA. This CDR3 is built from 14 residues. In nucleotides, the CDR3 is TGTGCCAGCAGCTTAACGGGACAGGGGTCTGAAGCTTTCTTT. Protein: CASSLTGQGSEAFF.

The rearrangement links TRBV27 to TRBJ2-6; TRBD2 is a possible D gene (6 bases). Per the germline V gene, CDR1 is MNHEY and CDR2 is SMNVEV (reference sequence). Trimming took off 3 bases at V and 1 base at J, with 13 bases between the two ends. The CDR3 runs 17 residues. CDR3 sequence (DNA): TGTGCCAGCAGTTTTAAGGGAGGTGGGTCTGGGGCCAACGTCCTGACTTTC. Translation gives CASSFKGGGSGANVLTF.

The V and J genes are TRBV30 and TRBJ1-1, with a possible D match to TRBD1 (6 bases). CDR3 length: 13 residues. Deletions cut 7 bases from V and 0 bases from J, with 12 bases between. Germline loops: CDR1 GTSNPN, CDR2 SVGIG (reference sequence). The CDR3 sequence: CASDRNMNTEAFF. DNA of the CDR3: TGTGCCTCCGACAGGAATATGAACACTGAAGCTTTCTTT.

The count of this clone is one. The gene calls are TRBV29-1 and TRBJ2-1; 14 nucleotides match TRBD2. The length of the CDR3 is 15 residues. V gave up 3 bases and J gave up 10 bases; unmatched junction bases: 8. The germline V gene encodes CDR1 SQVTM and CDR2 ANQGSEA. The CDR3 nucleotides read TGCAGCGTTGAGGGGGGACTAGCGGGAGCAAGGGAGCAGTTCTTC. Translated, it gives CSVEGGLAGAREQFF.

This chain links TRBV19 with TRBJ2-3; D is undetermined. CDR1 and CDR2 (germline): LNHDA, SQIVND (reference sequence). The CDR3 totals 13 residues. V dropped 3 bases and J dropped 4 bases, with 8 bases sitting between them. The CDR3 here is CASSMLGADTQYF. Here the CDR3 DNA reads TGTGCCAGTAGTATGCTGGGCGCAGATACGCAGTATTTT.

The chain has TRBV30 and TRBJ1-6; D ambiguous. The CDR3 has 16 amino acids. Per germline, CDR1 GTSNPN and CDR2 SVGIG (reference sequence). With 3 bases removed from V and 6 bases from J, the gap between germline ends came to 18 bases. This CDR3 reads CAWRGTVMAPNSPLHF. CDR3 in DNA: TGTGCCTGGAGGGGAACGGTCATGGCACCTAATTCACCCCTCCACTTT.

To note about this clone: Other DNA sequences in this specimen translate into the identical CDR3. The DNA of the CDR3 is TGTGCCAGCAGGACAGGGGGAGTTTATGGCTACACCTTC. Its protein product is CASRTGGVYGYTF. The chain uses TRBV2 and TRBJ1-2, with 9 bases matching TRBD1. This CDR3 is 13 amino acids long. After removal of 6 bases from V and 5 bases from J, the junction contained 4 bases not matched to a gene. Looked up from germline, CDR1 is SNHLY and CDR2 is FYNNEI. The whole variable domain, filled in from reference TRBV2 and TRBJ1-2, reads EPEVTQTPSHQVTQMGQEVILRCVPISNHLYFYWYRQILGQKVEFLVSFYNNEISEKSEIFDDQFSVERPDGSNFTLKIRSTKLEDSAMYFCASRTGGVYGYTFGSGTRLTVV.

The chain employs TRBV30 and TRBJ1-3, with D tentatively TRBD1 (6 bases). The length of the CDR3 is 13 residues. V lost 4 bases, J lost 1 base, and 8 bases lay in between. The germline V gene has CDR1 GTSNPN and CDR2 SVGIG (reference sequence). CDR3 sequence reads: CAWTRGSGNTIYF. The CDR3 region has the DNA TGTGCCTGGACCAGGGGATCTGGAAACACCATATATTTT.

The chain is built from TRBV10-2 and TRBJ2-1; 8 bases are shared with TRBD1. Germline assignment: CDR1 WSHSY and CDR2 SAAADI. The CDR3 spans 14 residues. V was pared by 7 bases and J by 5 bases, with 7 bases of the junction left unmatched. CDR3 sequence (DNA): TGCGCCAGCAAGAGTGACAGGGGCCACAATGAGCAGTTCTTC. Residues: CASKSDRGHNEQFF.